This passage covers 29 T cell receptor beta chains from one sample sequenced in a study of cytomegalovirus exposure and HLA in healthy donors. Amplification used 60 Vbeta primers and 13 Jbeta primers. Using immunoSEQ multiplex PCR, the repertoire was profiled, and TCRdb retains in-frame clones only, with some absent. The repertoire holds 150,000 to 200,000 clones, with less than 80% as singletons. The sequenced material came from PBMCs. These receptor sequences come from a female donor in good health and CMV-seronegative.

This clone was recorded a few times. The V gene is TRBV11-2, the J gene TRBJ1-1, with 8 bases fitting TRBD1. Germline lookup yields CDR1 SGHAT and CDR2 FQNNGV. The ends lost 8 bases at V and 5 bases at J; junction bases unmatched: 7. CDR3 length: 13 amino acids. The CDR3 spells CASAGQGITEAFF. The CDR3, as DNA: TGTGCCAGCGCCGGACAGGGAATAACTGAAGCTTTCTTT. Variable domain in full (rest from reference TRBV11-2 and TRBJ1-1): EAGVAQSPRYKIIEKRQSVAFWCNPISGHATLYWYQQILGQGPKLLIQFQNNGVVDDSQLPKDRFSAERLKGVDSTLKIQPAKLEDSAVYLCASAGQGITEAFFGQGTRLTVV.

Only one count was recorded for this clone. V gene TRBV19 combines with J gene TRBJ2-2; 9 nucleotides align to TRBD2. Trimming at V came to 8 bases and at J to 7 bases, leaving 14 bases not matched to a gene. The CDR3 length is 16 residues. Per germline, CDR1 LNHDA and CDR2 SQIVND (reference sequence). This chain's CDR3 is CASWESGGRADGELFF. Written as DNA, the CDR3 is TGTGCCAGTTGGGAGTCTGGCGGGAGGGCCGACGGGGAGCTGTTTTTT.

The chain combines TRBV2 with TRBJ2-7; D is ambiguous. The CDR3 contains 14 residues. Trimming shortened V by 3 bases and J by 2 bases, and 11 bases separated the two germline ends. Germline CDR1 is SNHLY and CDR2 is FYNNEI. The CDR3 here is CASSEYSTAYEQYF. The CDR3 nucleotides read TGTGCCAGCAGTGAGTACAGTACCGCCTACGAGCAGTACTTC.

V and J are TRBV7-2 and TRBJ2-3; D might be TRBD1 (6 bases). The germline V gene has CDR1 SGHTA and CDR2 FQGNSA. CDR3 length equals 13 residues. V shed 5 bases and J shed 6 bases, with 12 bases lying between them. The CDR3 DNA sequence: TGTGCCAGCAGCCTTACAGGGTTGGATACGCAGTATTTT. It translates to CASSLTGLDTQYF.

J is TRBJ2-7 and V is TRBV2; possibly TRBD2 for D (6 bases). Germline assignment: CDR1 SNHLY and CDR2 FYNNEI. The CDR3 loop spans 14 amino acids. The V gene lost 5 bases and the J gene lost 1 base, with 12 bases spanning the gap. This CDR3 reads CASSFSGRSYEQYF. The CDR3, as DNA: TGTGCCAGCAGTTTTAGCGGAAGGTCCTACGAGCAGTACTTC. Full variable domain (rest looked up from reference TRBV2 and TRBJ2-7): EPEVTQTPSHQVTQMGQEVILRCVPISNHLYFYWYRQILGQKVEFLVSFYNNEISEKSEIFDDQFSVERPDGSNFTLKIRSTKLEDSAMYFCASSFSGRSYEQYFGPGTRLTVT.

The rearrangement uses TRBV28 and TRBJ1-2, with 7 bases that match TRBD1. Losses at the gene ends were 6 bases for V and 7 bases for J; bases not matched to a gene: 8. Germline V lookup: CDR1 MDHEN, CDR2 SYDVKM. The CDR3 totals 13 residues. The CDR3 region has the DNA TGTGCCAGCAGATACACAGGGGACTCTGGCTACACCTTC. This encodes CASRYTGDSGYTF.

The J gene is TRBJ1-1, the V gene TRBV6-1, with D perhaps matching TRBD1 (5 bases). Between the trimmed V and J ends, which lost 3 bases and 0 bases, there was a span of 5 bases. CDR1 is MNHNS, CDR2 SASEGT, per germline. This CDR3 is built from 13 residues. This CDR3 reads CASSDRVNTEAFF. The CDR3 bases are TGTGCCAGCAGTGACAGGGTGAACACTGAAGCTTTCTTT.

The chain employs TRBV6-5 and TRBJ2-1, with TRBD2 matching 9 bases. The CDR3 length is 15 residues. J lost 6 bases, V lost 2 bases, and 5 bases had no gene match. Germline V gene sequence: CDR1 MNHEY, CDR2 SVGAGI. CDR3 DNA sequence: TGTGCCAGCAGTTACCCTAGCGGGAACCTCAATGAGCAGTTCTTC. Translation gives CASSYPSGNLNEQFF.

This chain uses TRBV27 with TRBJ2-1; TRBD2 agrees at 11 bases. J lost 10 bases, V lost 6 bases, and 5 bases had no gene match. The CDR3 consists of 13 residues. The germline V gene has CDR1 MNHEY and CDR2 SMNVEV (reference sequence). This chain's CDR3 is CASRLAGAEEQFF. Here the CDR3 DNA reads TGTGCCAGCAGACTAGCGGGAGCGGAGGAGCAGTTCTTC.

This chain joins TRBV29-1 and TRBJ1-1; 7 nucleotides line up with TRBD1. This CDR3 is built from 16 residues. Germline-derived CDR1 and CDR2 are SQVTM and ANQGSEA. V gave up 6 bases and J gave up 11 bases; unmatched junction bases: 24. As DNA, the CDR3 is TGCAGCGTCATGAAGGGACAGCAAAAAACCATGGGGAGCGCTTTCTTT. This codes for CSVMKGQQKTMGSAFF.

V is TRBV30 and J is TRBJ1-4; maybe TRBD1 (6 bases). The germline gives CDR1 GTSNPN, CDR2 SVGIG (reference sequence). The CDR3 is made up of 15 amino acids. Trimming shortened V by 0 bases and J by 4 bases, and 12 bases separated the two germline ends. CDR3 region: CAWSVRTAVNEKLFF. The CDR3 bases are TGTGCCTGGAGTGTACGGACAGCGGTTAATGAAAAACTGTTTTTT.

This chain connects TRBV2 to TRBJ2-7, with D tentatively TRBD1 (5 bases). Deletions cut 5 bases from V and 7 bases from J, with 18 bases between. The CDR3 spans 14 residues. Germline assignment: CDR1 SNHLY and CDR2 FYNNEI. This chain's CDR3 is CASSSTEQVLEQYF. The CDR3 nucleotides are TGTGCCAGCAGTTCAACAGAACAGGTTTTGGAGCAGTACTTC.

The J gene is TRBJ2-7, the V gene TRBV5-6, with 12 nucleotides matching TRBD2. The trim removed 1 base at V and 8 bases at J, leaving 7 bases unmatched. Germline-derived CDR1 and CDR2 are SGHDT and YYEEEE. This CDR3 has 15 amino acids. The CDR3 nucleotides read TGTGCCAGCAGCTTGAGACTAGCGGGAGCATTCAAGCAGTACTTC. As protein: CASSLRLAGAFKQYF.

CDR3 DNA: TGCGCCAGCAGCGTGGGACAGCAGACTGAGCAGTTCTTC. It encodes CASSVGQQTEQFF. The rearrangement links TRBV5-1 to TRBJ2-1; 7 nucleotides match TRBD1. Losses at the gene ends were 4 bases for V and 9 bases for J; bases not matched to a gene: 7. The CDR3 is made up of 13 amino acids. Germline-derived CDR1 and CDR2 are SGHRS and YFSETQ.

The J gene is TRBJ2-1, the V gene TRBV6-5; 9 bases are shared with TRBD1. With 2 bases clipped from V and 8 bases from J, the junction kept 7 bases outside the gene matches. Looked up from germline, CDR1 is MNHEY and CDR2 is SVGAGI. The CDR3 length is 15 residues. The CDR3 loop is CASSYQLGTGYEQFF. DNA for the CDR3: TGTGCCAGCAGTTACCAACTTGGGACAGGGTATGAGCAGTTCTTC.

The rearrangement joins TRBV4-3 to TRBJ2-1; D not certain. The V end lost 4 bases, the J end lost 6 bases, and 7 bases lay between the germline ends. Germline lookup yields CDR1 LGHNA and CDR2 YSLEER. The CDR3 runs 12 residues. The CDR3 sequence: CASSPAGNEQFF. The CDR3 nucleotides are TGCGCCAGCAGCCCGGCAGGCAATGAGCAGTTCTTC.

The chain couples TRBV5-8 to TRBJ2-5; 11 nucleotides align to TRBD2. Per the germline V gene, CDR1 is SGHTS and CDR2 is YDEGEE. CDR3 length: 14 residues. Trimming removed 4 bases from V and 2 bases from J; junction bases left unmatched: 1. The chain's CDR3 is CASSRTSGQETQYF. CDR3 in DNA: TGTGCCAGCAGCAGGACTAGCGGGCAAGAGACCCAGTACTTC.

The gene calls are TRBV21-1 and TRBJ2-3; the table's D call TRBD2 went unverified against the DNA. TRBV21-1 is reported as a pseudogene. This CDR3 contains 20 residues. The CDR3 is CASSKWSGGRAEDVTDTQYF. CDR3 DNA: TGTGCCAGCAGCAAGTGGTCCGGCGGGAGGGCCGAAGATGTGACAGATACGCAGTATTTT.

The gene calls are TRBV30 and TRBJ1-4; D is possibly TRBD1 (6 bases). The ends were cut back, 2 bases at V and 15 bases at J, with 22 bases in the middle. CDR3 size: 14 residues. Germline V lookup: CDR1 GTSNPN, CDR2 SVGIG (reference sequence). The CDR3 is CAWSKGVNLAPMFF. CDR3 sequence (DNA): TGTGCCTGGAGTAAGGGGGTGAATTTAGCCCCAATGTTTTTT.

The V and J genes are TRBV18 and TRBJ1-5, with D tentatively TRBD1 (6 bases). From germline, CDR1 is KGHSH and CDR2 LQKENI. The CDR3 covers 15 residues. With 6 bases removed from V and 4 bases from J, the gap between germline ends came to 16 bases. The CDR3 DNA is TGTGCCAGCTCTCGGGGTGGGGGCCCAAATCAGCCCCAGCATTTT. It translates to CASSRGGGPNQPQHF. The full variable domain, in which reference TRBV18 and TRBJ1-5 provide the parts outside the CDR3, is NAGVMQNPRHLVRRRGQEARLRCSPMKGHSHVYWYRQLPEEGLKFMVYLQKENIIDESGMPKERFSAEFPKEGPSILRIQQVVRGDSAAYFCASSRGGGPNQPQHFGDGTRLSIL.

This clone was found a few times. The V gene is TRBV5-1, the J gene TRBJ1-1, with TRBD1 identical over 12 bases. V gave up 3 bases and J gave up 7 bases; unmatched junction bases: 4. This CDR3 is 14 amino acids long. CDR1 is SGHRS, CDR2 YFSETQ, per germline. The DNA of the CDR3 is TGCGCCAGCAGCTCGGGACAGGGGGCGTATGAAGCTTTCTTT. As protein: CASSSGQGAYEAFF.

This clone was seen once. A junction end diverges from the germline sequence, so it may reflect a read error. V usage is TRBV5-1 and J usage is TRBJ1-2, with TRBD1 as a possible D gene (5 bases). The CDR3 totals 15 residues. Germline V CDR1 and CDR2: SGHRS, YFSETQ. DNA for the CDR3: TGCGCCAGCAGCTTGGGGGGGGAAGCGTTCTATGGCCACACCTTC. Translating gives CASSLGGEAFYGHTF.

The chain carries TRBV2 and TRBJ2-7, with unresolved D. CDR3 length equals 13 residues. V was clipped by 0 bases and J by 7 bases, with 10 bases between them. Germline loops: CDR1 SNHLY, CDR2 FYNNEI. The CDR3 DNA follows: TGTGCCAGCAGTGAAGCCTCACGCCTAGAGCAGTACTTC. It specifies CASSEASRLEQYF.

This chain links TRBV5-1 with TRBJ1-2, with D perhaps matching TRBD1 (6 bases). The V gene lost 4 bases and the J gene lost 1 base, with 17 bases spanning the gap. In germline, CDR1 is SGHRS, CDR2 YFSETQ. The CDR3 sequence is 16 residues long. The CDR3 region has the DNA TGCGCCAGCAGCAGCGACAGGAACGGACATAACTATGGCTACACCTTC. This translates into CASSSDRNGHNYGYTF.

The rearrangement links TRBV6-5 to TRBJ2-1; 9 positions agree with TRBD2. The CDR3 length is 15 residues. Looked up from germline, CDR1 is MNHEY and CDR2 is SVGAGI. The ends lost 2 bases at V and 4 bases at J; junction bases unmatched: 3. CDR3 DNA sequence: TGTGCCAGCAGTTACAGTCTAGCGGGATACAATGAGCAGTTCTTC. Its translation is CASSYSLAGYNEQFF.

This clone showed up just a few times. V gene TRBV19 combines with J gene TRBJ2-4; D might be TRBD1 (5 bases). V lost 3 bases and J 8 bases, leaving 11 bases between the germline ends. CDR1 is LNHDA and CDR2 is SQIVND in the germline V gene (reference sequence). This CDR3 contains 13 residues. CDR3 in DNA: TGTGCCAGTAGTATGATGACAGCTGACATTCAGTACTTC. Amino acids: CASSMMTADIQYF. Full variable domain (rest looked up from reference TRBV19 and TRBJ2-4): DGGITQSPKYLFRKEGQNVTLSCEQNLNHDAMYWYRQDPGQGLRLIYYSQIVNDFQKGDIAEGYSVSREKKESFPLTVTSAQKNPTAFYLCASSMMTADIQYFGAGTRLSVL.

This clone occurred a few times. V usage is TRBV7-2 and J usage is TRBJ1-3; a possible D gene is TRBD1 (5 bases). V lost 1 base and J lost 4, with 23 bases in between. Germline-derived CDR1 and CDR2 are SGHTA and FQGNSA. The CDR3 is 19 amino acids. CDR3 coding DNA: TGTGCCAGCAGCTTAGGGGAGGGAGGCGGAGGGGTGTGGGGAAACACCATATATTTT. Translating gives CASSLGEGGGGVWGNTIYF.

V is TRBV6-5 and J is TRBJ1-4; D is undetermined. Germline V gives CDR1 MNHEY, CDR2 SVGAGI. The CDR3 runs to 14 residues. Trimming removed 3 bases from V and 4 bases from J, with 9 bases in between. The CDR3 region is CASSYRGYNEKLFF. CDR3 nucleotide sequence: TGTGCCAGCAGTTATAGAGGGTATAATGAAAAACTGTTTTTT.

The chain carries TRBV9 and TRBJ1-2, with 8 bases lining up with TRBD1. Losses at the gene ends were 2 bases for V and 8 bases for J; bases not matched to a gene: 5. The CDR3 extends over 13 amino acids. Germline V gene lookup returns CDR1 SGDLS and CDR2 YYNGEE. The CDR3 protein is CASSVDRGRGYTF. The CDR3 nucleotides are TGTGCCAGCAGCGTCGACAGGGGACGGGGCTACACCTTC.